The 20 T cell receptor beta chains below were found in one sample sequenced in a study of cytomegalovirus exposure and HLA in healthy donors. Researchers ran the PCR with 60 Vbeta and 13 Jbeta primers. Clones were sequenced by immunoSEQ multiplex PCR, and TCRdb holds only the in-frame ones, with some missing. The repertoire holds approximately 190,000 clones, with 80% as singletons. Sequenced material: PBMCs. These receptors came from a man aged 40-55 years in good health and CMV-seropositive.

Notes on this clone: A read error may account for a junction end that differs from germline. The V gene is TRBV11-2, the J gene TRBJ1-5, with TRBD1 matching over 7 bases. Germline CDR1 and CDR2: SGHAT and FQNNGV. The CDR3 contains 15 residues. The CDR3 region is CASSLDRDSNQPQHF. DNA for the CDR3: TGTGCCAGCAGCCTAGACAGGGATAGCAATCAGCCCCAGCATTTT.

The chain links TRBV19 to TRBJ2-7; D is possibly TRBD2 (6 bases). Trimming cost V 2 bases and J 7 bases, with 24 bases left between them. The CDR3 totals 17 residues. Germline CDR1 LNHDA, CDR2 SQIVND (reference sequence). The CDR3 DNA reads TGTGCCAGTAGTATACCCTCTTGGGGGTCTACGGGGGTGGAGCAGTACTTC. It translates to CASSIPSWGSTGVEQYF.

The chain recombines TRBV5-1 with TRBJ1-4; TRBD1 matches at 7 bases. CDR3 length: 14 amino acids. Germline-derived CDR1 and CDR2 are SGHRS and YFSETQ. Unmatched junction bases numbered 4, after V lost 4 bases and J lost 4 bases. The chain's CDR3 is CASSRQGVNEKLFF. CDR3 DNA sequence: TGCGCCAGCAGCCGACAGGGAGTTAATGAAAAACTGTTTTTT.

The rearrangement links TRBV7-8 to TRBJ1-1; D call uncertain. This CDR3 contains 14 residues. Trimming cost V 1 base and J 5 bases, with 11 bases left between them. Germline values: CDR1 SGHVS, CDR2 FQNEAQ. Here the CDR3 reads CASSLVEGKTEAFF. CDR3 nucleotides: TGTGCCAGCAGCTTAGTTGAGGGCAAGACTGAAGCTTTCTTT.

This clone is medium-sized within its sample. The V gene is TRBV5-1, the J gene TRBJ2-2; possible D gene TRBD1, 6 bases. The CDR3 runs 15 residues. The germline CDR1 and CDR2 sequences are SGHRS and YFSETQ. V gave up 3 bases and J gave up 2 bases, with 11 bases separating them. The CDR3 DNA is TGCGCCAGCAGCTCTTCGACAGGAAACACCGGGGAGCTGTTTTTT. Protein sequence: CASSSSTGNTGELFF.

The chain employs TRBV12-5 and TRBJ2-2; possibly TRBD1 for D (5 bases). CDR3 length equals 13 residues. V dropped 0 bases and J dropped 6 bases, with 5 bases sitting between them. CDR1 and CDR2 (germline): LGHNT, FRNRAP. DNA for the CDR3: TGTGCTAGTGGTTTGGTACAGGCCGGGGAGCTGTTTTTT. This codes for CASGLVQAGELFF.

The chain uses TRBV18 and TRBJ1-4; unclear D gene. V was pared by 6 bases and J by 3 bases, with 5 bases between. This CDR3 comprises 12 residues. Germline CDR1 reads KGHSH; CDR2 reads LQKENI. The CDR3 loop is CASSRSNEKLFF. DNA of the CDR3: TGTGCCAGCTCGCGGTCTAATGAAAAACTGTTTTTT.

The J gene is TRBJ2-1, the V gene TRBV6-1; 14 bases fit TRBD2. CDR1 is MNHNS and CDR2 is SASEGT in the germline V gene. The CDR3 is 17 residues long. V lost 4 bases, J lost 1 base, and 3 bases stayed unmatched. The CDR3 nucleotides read TGTGCCAGCAGTGGGAGACTAGCGGGGGGGTCCTACAATGAGCAGTTCTTC. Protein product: CASSGRLAGGSYNEQFF.

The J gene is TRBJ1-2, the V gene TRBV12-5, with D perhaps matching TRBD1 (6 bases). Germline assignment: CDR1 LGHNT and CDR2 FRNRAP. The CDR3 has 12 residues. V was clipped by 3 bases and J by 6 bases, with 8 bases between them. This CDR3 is CASGFGQNGYTF. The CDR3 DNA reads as TGTGCTAGTGGTTTTGGACAGAATGGCTACACCTTC.

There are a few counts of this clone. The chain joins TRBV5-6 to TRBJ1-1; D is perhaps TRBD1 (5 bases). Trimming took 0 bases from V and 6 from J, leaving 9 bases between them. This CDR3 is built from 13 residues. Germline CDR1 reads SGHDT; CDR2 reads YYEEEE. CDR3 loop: CASSLAGPAEAFF. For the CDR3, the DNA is TGTGCCAGCAGCTTGGCAGGGCCCGCTGAAGCTTTCTTT.

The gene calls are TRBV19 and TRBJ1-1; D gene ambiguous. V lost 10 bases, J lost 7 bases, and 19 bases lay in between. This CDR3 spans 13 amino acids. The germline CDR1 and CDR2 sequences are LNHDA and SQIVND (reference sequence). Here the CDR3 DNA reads TGTGCCACACACCGGGCGGCCGCGGGTGAAGCTTTCTTT. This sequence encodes CATHRAAAGEAFF.

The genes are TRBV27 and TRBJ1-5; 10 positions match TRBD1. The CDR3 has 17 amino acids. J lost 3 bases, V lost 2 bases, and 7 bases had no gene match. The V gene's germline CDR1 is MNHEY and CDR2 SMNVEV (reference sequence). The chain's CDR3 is CASSLGGQGGFNQPQHF. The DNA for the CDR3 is TGTGCCAGCAGTTTAGGAGGACAGGGGGGATTCAATCAGCCCCAGCATTTT.

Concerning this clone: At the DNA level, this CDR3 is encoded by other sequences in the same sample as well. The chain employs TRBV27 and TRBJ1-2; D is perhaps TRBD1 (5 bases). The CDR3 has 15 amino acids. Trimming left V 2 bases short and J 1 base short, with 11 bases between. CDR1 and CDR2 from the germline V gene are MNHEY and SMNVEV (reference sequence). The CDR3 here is CASSLSGGGNYGYTF. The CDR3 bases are TGTGCCAGCAGTTTAAGCGGGGGGGGTAACTATGGCTACACCTTC.

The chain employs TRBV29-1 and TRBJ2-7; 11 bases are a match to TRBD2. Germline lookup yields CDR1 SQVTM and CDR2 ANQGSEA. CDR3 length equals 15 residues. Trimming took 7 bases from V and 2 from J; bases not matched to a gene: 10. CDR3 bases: TGCAGCGCATCAACCGGGACTAGCGGAACCTACGAGCAGTACTTC. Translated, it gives CSASTGTSGTYEQYF.

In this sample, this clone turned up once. The CDR3 region has the DNA TGTGCCAGCAGCCAGGACAGGGACAATTCACCCCTCCACTTT. Protein: CASSQDRDNSPLHF. The V call is TRBV4-2, the J call TRBJ1-6; 8 positions match TRBD1. The CDR3 loop spans 14 amino acids. The V gene's germline CDR1 is LGHNA and CDR2 YNFKEQ. V lost 3 bases to trimming and J lost 7 bases; unmatched junction nucleotides: 2.

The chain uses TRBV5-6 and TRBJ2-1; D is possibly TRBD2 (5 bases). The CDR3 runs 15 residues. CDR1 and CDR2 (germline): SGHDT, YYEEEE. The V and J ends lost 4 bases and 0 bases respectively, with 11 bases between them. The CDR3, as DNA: TGTGCCAGCAGCCGCACTAGGAGCTCCTACAATGAGCAGTTCTTC. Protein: CASSRTRSSYNEQFF.

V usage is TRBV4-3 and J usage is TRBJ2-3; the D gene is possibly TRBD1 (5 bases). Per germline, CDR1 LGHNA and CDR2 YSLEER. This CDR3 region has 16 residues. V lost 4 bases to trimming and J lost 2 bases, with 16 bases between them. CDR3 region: CASSRTDTLYTDTQYF. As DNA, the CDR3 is TGCGCCAGCAGCCGAACGGACACTCTATACACAGATACGCAGTATTTT.

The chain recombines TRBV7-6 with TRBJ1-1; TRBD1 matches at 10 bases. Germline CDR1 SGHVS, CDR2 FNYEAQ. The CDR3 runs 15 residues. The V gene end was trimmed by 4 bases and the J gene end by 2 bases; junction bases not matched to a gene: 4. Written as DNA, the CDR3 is TGTGCCAGCAGCTCTGGACAGGGGGAAAACACTGAAGCTTTCTTT. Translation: CASSSGQGENTEAFF.

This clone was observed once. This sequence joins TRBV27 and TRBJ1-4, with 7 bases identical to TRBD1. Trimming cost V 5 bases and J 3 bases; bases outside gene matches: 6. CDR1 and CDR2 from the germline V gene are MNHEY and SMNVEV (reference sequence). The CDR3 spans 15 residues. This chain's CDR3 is CASSPRQGPNEKLFF. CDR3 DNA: TGTGCCAGCAGTCCTCGACAGGGTCCTAATGAAAAACTGTTTTTT.

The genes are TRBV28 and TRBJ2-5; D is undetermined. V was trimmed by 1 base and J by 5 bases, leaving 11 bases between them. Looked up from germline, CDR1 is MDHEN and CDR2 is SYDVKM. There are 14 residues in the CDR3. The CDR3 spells CASSLSGNGETQYF. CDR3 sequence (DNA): TGTGCCAGCAGTTTATCAGGCAATGGGGAGACCCAGTACTTC.